This entry lists 10 T cell receptor beta chains sequenced from one sample in a study of T-cell reconstitution after alpha-beta-depleted transplantation in children. Unique molecular identifiers were built into the TCRbeta library. MiXCR, applied by TCRdb to the PCR reads, yields one record per CDR3 protein. Of 440,000 or so distinct CDR3 sequences listed, 43% were seen once; the top ten hold about 30%. Sequencing was performed on PBMCs, taken before TCRalphabeta/CD19-depleted stem cell transplant. These receptors were collected from a girl aged 2 to 9 with aplastic anemia, due to receive a stem cell transplant.

This clonotype was recorded at least ten times. The rearrangement joins TRBV12-3 or TRBV12-4 to TRBJ2-1, with 11 bases aligning to TRBD2. V shed 5 bases, J shed 6 bases, and the junction held 9 bases outside the gene matches. The CDR3 runs 16 residues. The CDR3 sequence: CASSPALLAGVNEQFF. The CDR3 DNA follows: TGTGCCAGCAGTCCCGCCTTACTAGCGGGAGTCAATGAGCAGTTCTTC.

As to this clonotype: Sequence at one end of the junction differs from germline and may be a read error. The V gene is TRBV3-1, the J gene TRBJ2-1, with D possibly called TRBD1 or TRBD2 (5 bases each). Germline loops: CDR1 LGHDT, CDR2 YNNKEL (reference sequence). This CDR3 has 16 amino acids. For the CDR3, the DNA is TGTGCCAGCAGCCAAGGCCGGGGCCCAAAGGGGCCGAAGTTGATCTTC. Translating gives CASSQGRGPKGPKLIF.

This chain connects TRBV20-1 to TRBJ2-3; TRBD1 or TRBD2 may be the D gene (5 bases each). V lost 6 bases to trimming and J lost 2 bases, with 15 bases between them. CDR1 is DFQATT and CDR2 is SNEGSKA in the germline V gene (reference sequence). The CDR3 extends over 14 amino acids. CDR3 sequence reads: CSAVGPQLTDTQYF. CDR3 nucleotide sequence: TGCAGTGCGGTGGGACCCCAACTCACAGATACGCAGTATTTT.

This clonotype was detected once. J is TRBJ2-3 and V is TRBV6-5; 8 positions agree with TRBD2. The germline V gene encodes CDR1 MNHEY and CDR2 SVGAGI. J was trimmed by 4 bases and V by 2 bases; bases with no gene match: 5. The CDR3 spans 15 residues. The chain's CDR3 is CASSYLGRAADTQYF. The DNA for the CDR3 is TGTGCCAGCAGTTACCTCGGGAGGGCCGCAGATACGCAGTATTTT.

CDR3 DNA sequence: TGTGCCAGCAGTTTGGCTAGCGGGAGTTCAGATACGCAGTATTTT. It encodes CASSLASGSSDTQYF. This chain uses TRBV12-3 or TRBV12-4 with TRBJ2-3, with TRBD2 matching 10 bases. V dropped 3 bases and J dropped 4; count of bases not matched to a gene: 4. The CDR3 contains 15 residues.

Details on this clonotype: One junction end disagrees with the germline gene, perhaps due to a read error. The chain carries TRBV6-1 and TRBJ2-3; a weak D match, TRBD1 (5 bases). Germline V CDR1 and CDR2: MNHNS, SASEGT. The CDR3 has 17 amino acids. The CDR3 DNA is TGTGCCCGCAGATCCCCCTTACAGGAGTGGGGCACAGATACGCAGTATTTT. Residues: CARRSPLQEWGTDTQYF.

For this clonotype: The CDR3 ends on some other residue instead of the conserved phenylalanine or tryptophan, so this is likely a read error. The V and J genes are TRBV28 and TRBJ2-3; 8 positions match TRBD1. Germline V gene sequence: CDR1 MDHEN, CDR2 SYDVKM. Germline trimming cut 0 bases from V and 5 bases from J; bases unmatched to any gene: 7. This CDR3 contains 16 residues. CDR3 amino acids: CASSLWQTGAGDTQYL. The DNA of the CDR3 is TGTGCCAGCAGTTTATGGCAGACAGGGGCAGGAGATACGCAGTATCTT.

The chain carries TRBV20-1 and TRBJ1-1; 9 bases are shared with TRBD1. CDR1 and CDR2 from the germline V gene are DFQATT and SNEGSKA (reference sequence). The CDR3 sequence is 13 residues long. V trimming: 3 bases; J trimming: 3 bases; junction bases outside the gene matches: 2. The DNA for the CDR3 is TGCAGTGCTAGTAGGGACAGGGACACTGAAGCTTTCTTT. Amino acids: CSASRDRDTEAFF.

This chain links TRBV12-3 or TRBV12-4 with TRBJ2-7; the D gene is possibly TRBD2 (5 bases). V was pared by 8 bases and J by 2 bases, with 19 bases between. CDR3 length: 15 amino acids. Here the CDR3 reads CASALGGRRAYEQYF. CDR3 sequence (DNA): TGTGCCAGCGCTCTAGGCGGACGGCGGGCCTACGAGCAGTACTTC.

The chain uses TRBV20-1 and TRBJ1-3, with 7 bases identical to TRBD1. Germline V CDR1 and CDR2: DFQATT, SNEGSKA (reference sequence). CDR3 length equals 16 residues. The ends lost 1 base at V and 4 bases at J; junction bases unmatched: 10. Here the CDR3 DNA reads TGCAGTGCTAGAGTTGCCACAGGGGAGGGCGGAAACACCATATATTTT. It specifies CSARVATGEGGNTIYF.